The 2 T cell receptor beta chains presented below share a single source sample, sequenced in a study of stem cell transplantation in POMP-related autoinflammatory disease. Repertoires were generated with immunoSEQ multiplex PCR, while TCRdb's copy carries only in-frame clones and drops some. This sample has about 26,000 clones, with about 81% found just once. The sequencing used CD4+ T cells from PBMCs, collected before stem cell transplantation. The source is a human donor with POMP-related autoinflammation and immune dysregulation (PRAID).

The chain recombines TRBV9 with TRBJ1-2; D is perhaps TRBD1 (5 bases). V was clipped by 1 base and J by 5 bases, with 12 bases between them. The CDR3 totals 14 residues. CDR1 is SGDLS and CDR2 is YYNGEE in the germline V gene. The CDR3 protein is CASSVSSREYGYTF. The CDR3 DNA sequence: TGTGCCAGCAGCGTAAGTTCCAGGGAATATGGCTACACCTTC.

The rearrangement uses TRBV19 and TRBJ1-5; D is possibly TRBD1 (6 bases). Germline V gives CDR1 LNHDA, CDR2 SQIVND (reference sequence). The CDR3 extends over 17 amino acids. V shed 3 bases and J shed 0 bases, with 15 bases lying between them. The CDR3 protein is CASSMTRDTFSNQPQHF. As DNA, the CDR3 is TGTGCCAGTAGTATGACCCGGGACACCTTTAGCAATCAGCCCCAGCATTTT.